Listed below are T cell receptor beta chains from one sample, sequenced in a study of blood T cell repertoires in COVID-19. TCRdb's table, derived via immunoSEQ multiplex PCR, lists solely in-frame clones and lacks some. The sample contains approximately 290,000 clones, about four fifths of which appear only once. Sequencing input: peripheral blood. The receptors stem from a person aged 65-85 years with COVID-19, enrolled during active disease. Each CDR3 is given with its conserved first and last residue. A D gene is named only where the DNA matches it firmly. The size entry is marked missing in some rows and otherwise reads once, few, many or a size class.

v_call: TRBV9
clone_size: .
d_call: .
j_call: TRBJ1-6
cdr3_nt: TGTGCCAGCAGCGAGGGGCAATATTCACCCCTCCACTTT
cdr3_aa: CASSEGQYSPLHF

v_call: TRBV18
clone_size: .
d_call: .
j_call: TRBJ2-1
cdr3_nt: TGTGCCAGCTCACCACTGTCGTCCTACAATGAGCAGTTCTTC
cdr3_aa: CASSPLSSYNEQFF

v_call: TRBV7-3
clone_size: .
d_call: TRBD2
j_call: TRBJ2-3
cdr3_nt: TGTGCCAGCAGCTTAGATCTAGCGGGAGGAGATACGCAGTATTTT
cdr3_aa: CASSLDLAGGDTQYF

v_call: TRBV9
clone_size: few
d_call: .
j_call: TRBJ2-2
cdr3_nt: TGTGCCAGCAGCGTAGTGGGTCAGGGGCCCGGGGAGCTGTTTTTT
cdr3_aa: CASSVVGQGPGELFF

v_call: TRBV11-1
clone_size: few
d_call: .
j_call: TRBJ2-1
cdr3_nt: TGTGCCAGCAGCCCATACGGACAGAGCTCCTACAATGAGCAGTTCTTC
cdr3_aa: CASSPYGQSSYNEQFF

v_call: TRBV11-2
clone_size: .
d_call: .
j_call: TRBJ1-1
cdr3_nt: TGTGCCAGCAGCTTCACTGGGGGCTATAGTGACACTGAAGCTTTCTTT
cdr3_aa: CASSFTGGYSDTEAFF

v_call: TRBV9
clone_size: .
d_call: TRBD1
j_call: TRBJ2-7
cdr3_nt: TGTGCCAGCAGCCCCCGACAGGGAGATTCCTACGAGCAGTACTTC
cdr3_aa: CASSPRQGDSYEQYF

v_call: TRBV3-1/TRBV3-2
clone_size: .
d_call: .
j_call: TRBJ1-4
cdr3_nt: TGTGCCAGCAGCCGGGGGGGTCGGGGGACGGTGTTTGGTGAAAAACTGTTTTTT
cdr3_aa: CASSRGGRGTVFGEKLFF

v_call: TRBV30
clone_size: .
d_call: .
j_call: TRBJ2-7
cdr3_nt: TGTGCCTGGAGTGCAATCGGCAGGGGCAGGGGCCCCAACTACGAGCAGTACTTC
cdr3_aa: CAWSAIGRGRGPNYEQYF

v_call: TRBV5-1
clone_size: .
d_call: .
j_call: TRBJ2-3
cdr3_nt: TGCGCCAGCACCTCGTTTCCAGGTGGTTTCCGCACAGATACGCAGTATTTT
cdr3_aa: CASTSFPGGFRTDTQYF

v_call: TRBV3-1/TRBV3-2
clone_size: .
d_call: TRBD2
j_call: TRBJ2-5
cdr3_nt: TGTGCCAGCATGGCGGGACTAGCGGAAGAGACCCAGTACTTC
cdr3_aa: CASMAGLAEETQYF

v_call: TRBV2
clone_size: .
d_call: .
j_call: TRBJ2-6
cdr3_nt: TGTGCCGGCTCCCTCGGGGCCAACGTCCTGACTTTC
cdr3_aa: CAGSLGANVLTF

v_call: TRBV7-3
clone_size: .
d_call: TRBD1
j_call: TRBJ1-6
cdr3_nt: TGTGCCAGCAGCCCCGGGGACAGGGGAGAGTCACCCCTCCACTTT
cdr3_aa: CASSPGDRGESPLHF

v_call: TRBV28
clone_size: .
d_call: .
j_call: TRBJ1-4
cdr3_nt: TGTGCCAGCAGACCTTGGGTGGGCGCAACTAATGAAAAACTGTTTTTT
cdr3_aa: CASRPWVGATNEKLFF

v_call: TRBV6-5
clone_size: .
d_call: .
j_call: TRBJ1-1
cdr3_nt: TGTGCCAGCAGAGATACAGGTTTAACTGAAGCTTTCTTT
cdr3_aa: CASRDTGLTEAFF

v_call: TRBV3-1/TRBV3-2
clone_size: .
d_call: TRBD1
j_call: TRBJ1-1
cdr3_nt: TGTGCCAGCAGCCAAGAGGACAGGGCACGGGCAGCTTTCTTT
cdr3_aa: CASSQEDRARAAFF

v_call: TRBV7-9
clone_size: few
d_call: .
j_call: TRBJ2-1
cdr3_nt: TGTGCCAGCAGCCAGAATACAGGGCTGGCGCGCAATGAGCAGTTCTTC
cdr3_aa: CASSQNTGLARNEQFF

v_call: TRBV5-4
clone_size: once
d_call: .
j_call: TRBJ2-5
cdr3_nt: TGTGCCAGCAGCTCCGGAGGGGCCCAAGAGACCCAGTACTTC
cdr3_aa: CASSSGGAQETQYF

v_call: TRBV7-3
clone_size: .
d_call: .
j_call: TRBJ2-3
cdr3_nt: TGTGCCAGCAGCTTAAACCGGGGAGATACGCAGTATTTT
cdr3_aa: CASSLNRGDTQYF

v_call: TRBV2
clone_size: .
d_call: .
j_call: TRBJ1-2
cdr3_nt: TGTGCCAGCAGTGGGGTCCGGCAGGACTATGGCTACACCTTC
cdr3_aa: CASSGVRQDYGYTF

v_call: TRBV6-5
clone_size: .
d_call: .
j_call: TRBJ1-5
cdr3_nt: TGTGCCAGCAGTTACTCGAGGGGGTTTAGGGACCCCCAGCATTTT
cdr3_aa: CASSYSRGFRDPQHF

v_call: TRBV7-9
clone_size: .
d_call: TRBD2
j_call: TRBJ2-1
cdr3_nt: TGTGCCAGCAGCCCGCGGGGTAGCGGGAGGAGTGAGCAGTTCTTC
cdr3_aa: CASSPRGSGRSEQFF

v_call: TRBV5-4
clone_size: .
d_call: .
j_call: TRBJ1-2
cdr3_nt: TGTGCCAGCAGCCCCTCCAGGACAGCCAACGTCTATGGCTACACCTTC
cdr3_aa: CASSPSRTANVYGYTF

v_call: TRBV7-9
clone_size: .
d_call: .
j_call: TRBJ2-7
cdr3_nt: TGTGCCAGCAGCTTAGTCTTATCCTACGAGCAGTACTTC
cdr3_aa: CASSLVLSYEQYF

v_call: TRBV24-1
clone_size: .
d_call: TRBD2
j_call: TRBJ2-1
cdr3_nt: TGTGCCACCAGTGCTCCGCGGGGGACCTACAATGAGCAGTTCTTC
cdr3_aa: CATSAPRGTYNEQFF

v_call: TRBV6-5
clone_size: .
d_call: TRBD1
j_call: TRBJ1-2
cdr3_nt: TGTGCCAGCAGGCACCCAAACAGGGGGAGGTTTGGCTACACCTTC
cdr3_aa: CASRHPNRGRFGYTF

v_call: TRBV5-1
clone_size: .
d_call: TRBD2
j_call: TRBJ2-3
cdr3_nt: TGCGCCAGCAGCTTGAGTAGCGGGGACACAGATACGCAGTATTTT
cdr3_aa: CASSLSSGDTDTQYF

v_call: TRBV28
clone_size: .
d_call: .
j_call: TRBJ2-2
cdr3_nt: TGTGCCAGCAGTTTAGGCCAGGACACCGGGGAGCTGTTTTTT
cdr3_aa: CASSLGQDTGELFF